These 22 T cell receptor beta chains were sequenced from one sample in a study of T-cell memory formation after mild COVID-19. TCRdb reprocessed the 5' RACE reads with MiXCR, giving one entry per CDR3 protein. The sample has around 310,000 distinct CDR3 sequences, roughly an eighth seen once. Sequencing input: PBMCs or a T cell subset sorted from them (not recorded which). The receptors stem from a man aged 18 to 30 who had mild COVID-19 (a few samples of this study predate the infection). Cell type and time point are not known.

This clonotype was seen a few times. V is TRBV12-3 or TRBV12-4 and J is TRBJ2-7; TRBD1 agrees at 8 bases. CDR3 length: 14 amino acids. Trimming at V came to 4 bases and at J to 7 bases, leaving 9 bases not matched to a gene. The CDR3: CASSSIRGPWEQYF. In DNA form, the CDR3 reads TGTGCCAGCAGTTCTATCAGGGGGCCGTGGGAGCAGTACTTC.

In this sample, this clonotype turned up a few times. J is TRBJ2-7 and V is TRBV5-6; D perhaps matches TRBD1 (5 bases). Germline V gene lookup returns CDR1 SGHDT and CDR2 YYEEEE. CDR3 length equals 14 residues. V was clipped by 0 bases and J by 9 bases, with 16 bases between them. CDR3 bases: TGTGCCAGCAGCTTGGTGACAGCACAACTCCCGCAGTACTTC. Translating gives CASSLVTAQLPQYF.

This clonotype was found a few times. CDR3 loop: CSAPRTTTDTQYF. The DNA for the CDR3 is TGCAGTGCTCCCCGGACAACCACAGATACGCAGTATTTT. J is TRBJ2-3 and V is TRBV20-1; possibly TRBD1 for D (5 bases). V was shortened by 5 bases and J by 2 bases, with 11 bases between the two germline ends. Germline CDR1 reads DFQATT; CDR2 reads SNEGSKA (reference sequence). The CDR3 length is 13 residues.

This clonotype occurred many times. The V gene is TRBV7-3, the J gene TRBJ2-3; D gene uncertain. Germline-derived CDR1 and CDR2 are SGHTA and FQGTGA. Trimming took 4 bases from V and 1 from J, leaving 6 bases between them. The CDR3 has 13 amino acids. The CDR3 DNA reads TGTGCCAGCAGCTCCACCGGCACAGATACGCAGTATTTT. This sequence encodes CASSSTGTDTQYF.

This clonotype was picked up a small number of times. V is TRBV9 and J is TRBJ2-3, with 9 positions matching TRBD1. With 2 bases clipped from V and 2 bases from J, the junction kept 12 bases outside the gene matches. The CDR3 extends over 18 amino acids. Germline CDR1 reads SGDLS; CDR2 reads YYNGEE. CDR3: CASSVPSSGTGFTDTQYF. CDR3 bases: TGTGCCAGCAGCGTCCCTTCTTCCGGGACAGGGTTCACAGATACGCAGTATTTT.

This chain joins TRBV4-3 and TRBJ1-4; D is perhaps TRBD1 (5 bases). CDR3 length: 15 amino acids. Trimming shortened V by 4 bases and J by 7 bases, and 16 bases separated the two germline ends. CDR1 and CDR2 (germline): LGHNA, YSLEER. CDR3 bases: TGCGCCAGCAGCCTGGAGGGGAAGGGTAGTGAAAAACTGTTTTTT. Its translation is CASSLEGKGSEKLFF.

This clonotype was counted a few times. The chain carries TRBV6-5 and TRBJ1-2; 8 bases match TRBD1. V lost 6 bases, J lost 0 bases, and 9 bases stayed unmatched. CDR1 is MNHEY, CDR2 SVGAGI, per germline. CDR3 length equals 16 residues. This chain's CDR3 is CASSYLQGESNYGYTF. In nucleotides, the CDR3 is TGTGCCAGCAGCTATCTACAGGGGGAATCTAACTATGGCTACACCTTC.

This clonotype showed up just a few times. The rearrangement joins TRBV7-8 to TRBJ2-4; D remains unclear. Trimming took off 5 bases at V and 8 bases at J, with 16 bases between the two ends. The CDR3 is made up of 14 amino acids. The germline V gene encodes CDR1 SGHVS and CDR2 FQNEAQ. The CDR3 DNA sequence: TGTGCCAGCAGCAGGAGAAACGCAGAAGACATTCAGTACTTC. It is translated as CASSRRNAEDIQYF.

This clonotype has a handful of counts. The V call is TRBV6-5, the J call TRBJ2-7; possibly TRBD2 for D (7 bases). The V end lost 5 bases, the J end lost 2 bases, and 19 bases lay between the germline ends. The CDR3 sequence is 16 residues long. CDR1 is MNHEY, CDR2 SVGAGI, per germline. The CDR3 loop reads CASSIRGGGFPYEQYF. For the CDR3, the DNA is TGTGCCAGCAGTATCCGAGGGGGGGGTTTCCCCTACGAGCAGTACTTC.

This clonotype was seen more than once but under ten times. The chain carries TRBV20-1 and TRBJ1-3; 11 nucleotides align to TRBD1. J was trimmed by 4 bases and V by 5 bases; bases with no gene match: 4. From germline, CDR1 is DFQATT and CDR2 SNEGSKA (reference sequence). CDR3 length: 14 residues. The CDR3 here is CSARTGGPGNTIYF. The CDR3 coding sequence is TGCAGTGCTCGGACAGGGGGCCCCGGAAACACCATATATTTT.

The chain couples TRBV7-8 to TRBJ1-3; D gene uncertain. The germline CDR1 and CDR2 sequences are SGHVS and FQNEAQ. CDR3 size: 15 residues. Trimming took 1 base from V and 0 from J, leaving 7 bases between them. CDR3 sequence (DNA): TGTGCCAGCAGCTTAGGCAGGACCTCTGGAAACACCATATATTTT. Translating it yields CASSLGRTSGNTIYF.

J is TRBJ1-1 and V is TRBV20-1; TRBD1 is a possible D gene (5 bases). Per the germline V gene, CDR1 is DFQATT and CDR2 is SNEGSKA (reference sequence). The CDR3 is made up of 13 amino acids. The V end was cut by 2 bases, the J end by 1 base, with 8 bases between. CDR3 in DNA: TGCAGTGCTAGAAACGGGGGGAACACTGAAGCTTTCTTT. Protein product: CSARNGGNTEAFF.

This chain joins TRBV7-9 and TRBJ2-3; 7 nucleotides line up with TRBD2. V trimming: 5 bases; J trimming: 4 bases; junction bases outside the gene matches: 9. The germline gives CDR1 SEHNR, CDR2 FQNEAQ (reference sequence). This CDR3 has 15 amino acids. The CDR3 loop is CASSQRRGSADTQYF. The CDR3 DNA follows: TGTGCCAGCAGCCAACGGCGGGGGTCCGCAGATACGCAGTATTTT.

Ten or more counts support this clonotype. The chain employs TRBV7-3 and TRBJ1-6, with D unresolved. The V gene lost 1 base and the J gene lost 6 bases, with 4 bases spanning the gap. The CDR3 has 13 amino acids. Germline CDR1 and CDR2: SGHTA and FQGTGA. The CDR3: CASSLSRNSPLHF. The CDR3 DNA sequence: TGTGCCAGCAGCTTAAGTCGTAATTCACCCCTCCACTTT.

The rearrangement uses TRBV7-2 and TRBJ2-3, with D possibly being TRBD1 or TRBD2 (5 bases each). V dropped 4 bases and J dropped 4 bases, with 12 bases sitting between them. The CDR3 loop spans 14 amino acids. Germline V lookup: CDR1 SGHTA, CDR2 FQGNSA. The CDR3 DNA follows: TGTGCCAGCAGCTACTGGGGGAACGCAGATACGCAGTATTTT. Protein: CASSYWGNADTQYF.

This clonotype was seen repeatedly, ten times or more. The genes are TRBV12-3 or TRBV12-4 and TRBJ1-2; D remains ambiguous. The CDR3 is 12 residues long. V gave up 1 base and J gave up 2 bases, with 2 bases separating them. The chain's CDR3 is CASSLGNYGYTF. The CDR3 coding sequence is TGTGCCAGCAGTTTAGGGAACTATGGCTACACCTTC.

This clonotype occurred many times. The chain combines TRBV5-1 with TRBJ2-5; D is perhaps TRBD1 (6 bases). In germline, CDR1 is SGHRS, CDR2 YFSETQ. The CDR3 totals 13 residues. V was pared by 0 bases and J by 3 bases, with 6 bases between. The CDR3 coding sequence is TGCGCCAGCAGCTTGGGACAGGAAGAGACCCAGTACTTC. Translated, it gives CASSLGQEETQYF.

This clonotype was counted between two and nine times. The rearrangement links TRBV7-2 to TRBJ2-1; D is perhaps TRBD1 (7 bases). CDR1 is SGHTA, CDR2 FQGNSA, per germline. CDR3 length equals 16 residues. Between the trimmed V and J ends, which lost 1 base and 6 bases, there was a span of 16 bases. CDR3 sequence reads: CASSLEEAGGGNEQFF. CDR3 bases: TGTGCCAGCAGCTTAGAAGAAGCAGGGGGAGGCAATGAGCAGTTCTTC.

This sequence joins TRBV6-5 and TRBJ2-5; no reliable D call. Trimming shortened V by 2 bases and J by 4 bases, and 14 bases separated the two germline ends. Germline V lookup: CDR1 MNHEY, CDR2 SVGAGI. The CDR3 contains 15 residues. Here the CDR3 DNA reads TGTGCCAGCAGTTACACTCTAGGTTACCGAGAGACCCAGTACTTC. It specifies CASSYTLGYRETQYF.

This clonotype was seen a few times. The chain is built from TRBV7-2 and TRBJ2-7; no clear D gene. V was clipped by 5 bases and J by 1 base, with 12 bases between them. CDR1 is SGHTA, CDR2 FQGNSA, per germline. This CDR3 has 14 residues. Here the CDR3 reads CASSISGPSYEQYV. The CDR3, as DNA: TGTGCCAGCAGCATATCCGGGCCATCCTACGAGCAGTACGTC.

The chain combines TRBV7-2 with TRBJ1-5; no clear D. The CDR3 has 15 residues. Germline values: CDR1 SGHTA, CDR2 FQGNSA. Trimming removed 4 bases at V and 3 bases at J, with 13 bases between. The CDR3 DNA sequence: TGTGCCAGCAGCTCCTATACAGAACCCAATCAGCCCCAGCATTTT. This codes for CASSSYTEPNQPQHF.

This clonotype has ten or more counts. The V gene is TRBV5-1, the J gene TRBJ2-3; 10 bases agree with TRBD2. Germline V gene lookup returns CDR1 SGHRS and CDR2 YFSETQ. V lost 0 bases to trimming and J lost 3 bases; unmatched junction nucleotides: 4. This CDR3 region has 16 residues. The CDR3 sequence is CASSLDLAGATDTQYF. The DNA for the CDR3 is TGCGCCAGCAGCTTGGACCTAGCGGGGGCAACAGATACGCAGTATTTT.